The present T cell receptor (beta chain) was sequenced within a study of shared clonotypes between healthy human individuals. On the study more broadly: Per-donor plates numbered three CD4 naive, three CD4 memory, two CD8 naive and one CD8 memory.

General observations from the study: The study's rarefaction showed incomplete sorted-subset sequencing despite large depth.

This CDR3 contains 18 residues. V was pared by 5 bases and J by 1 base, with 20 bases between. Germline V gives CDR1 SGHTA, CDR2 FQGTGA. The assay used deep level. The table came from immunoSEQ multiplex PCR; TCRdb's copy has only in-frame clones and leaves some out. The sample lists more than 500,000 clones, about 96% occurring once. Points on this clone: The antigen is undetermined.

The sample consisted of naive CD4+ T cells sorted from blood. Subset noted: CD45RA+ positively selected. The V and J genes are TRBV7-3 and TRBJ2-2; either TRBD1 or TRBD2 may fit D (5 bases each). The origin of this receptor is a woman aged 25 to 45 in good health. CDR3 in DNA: TGTGCCAGCAGCCCGGTGGGGGACGGCGGAGGGAACACCGGGGAGCTGTTTTTT. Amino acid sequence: CASSPVGDGGGNTGELFF.